This entry lists 32 T cell receptor beta chains sequenced from one sample in a study of cytomegalovirus exposure and HLA in healthy donors. Researchers ran the PCR with 60 Vbeta and 13 Jbeta primers. Profiled with immunoSEQ multiplex PCR; TCRdb holds only in-frame clones, not every one. In total, the table holds some 200,000 clones. Sequenced material: PBMCs. These receptors all stem from a boy between 10 and 17 years old in good health and CMV-seronegative.

The chain is built from TRBV6-6 and TRBJ2-3, with 7 bases matching TRBD1. The CDR3 is made up of 14 amino acids. V lost 2 bases, J lost 3 bases, and 2 bases stayed unmatched. Germline V gives CDR1 MNHNY, CDR2 SVGAGI (reference sequence). In DNA, the CDR3 is TGTGCCAGCAGTTACCCGACAGGGACAGATACGCAGTATTTT. This codes for CASSYPTGTDTQYF.

This chain links TRBV7-2 with TRBJ2-7, with 7 bases matching TRBD1. Germline CDR1 is SGHTA and CDR2 is FQGNSA. V lost 5 bases and J lost 2; bases outside the gene matches: 12. The CDR3 has 16 residues. In DNA, the CDR3 is TGTGCCAGCAGCGCAAGGTCGGGACAGCGACCCTACGAGCAGTACTTC. It translates to CASSARSGQRPYEQYF.

The V and J genes are TRBV13 and TRBJ2-1; D is possibly TRBD1 (6 bases). V was cut by 2 bases and J by 5 bases, with 10 bases left in between. This CDR3 comprises 14 residues. The germline CDR1 and CDR2 sequences are PRHDT and FYEKMQ (reference sequence). This CDR3 reads CASSLPQGDNEQFF. Here the CDR3 DNA reads TGTGCCAGCAGCTTACCACAGGGAGACAATGAGCAGTTCTTC. Looking up the rest from reference TRBV13 and TRBJ2-1 gives the full variable domain: AAGVIQSPRHLIKEKRETATLKCYPIPRHDTVYWYQQGPGQDPQFLISFYEKMQSDKGSIPDRFSAQQFSDYHSELNMSSLELGDSALYFCASSLPQGDNEQFFGPGTRLTVL.

This rearrangement joins TRBV6-5 to TRBJ2-5; TRBD1 is a possible D gene (7 bases). The CDR3 totals 14 residues. V was pared by 6 bases and J by 5 bases, with 16 bases between. Germline CDR1 and CDR2: MNHEY and SVGAGI. In nucleotides, the CDR3 is TGTGCCAGCAGACAGGGGTTCCGGGGGGAGACCCAGTACTTC. It codes for CASRQGFRGETQYF.

The chain is built from TRBV19 and TRBJ1-5; a possible D gene is TRBD1 (6 bases). V lost 1 base and J lost 4, with 20 bases in between. The CDR3 runs 18 residues. Germline CDR1 reads LNHDA; CDR2 reads SQIVND (reference sequence). CDR3 nucleotide sequence: TGTGCCAGTAGTATAGGTAACAGCGTTGGCCAGGGGAATCAGCCCCAGCATTTT. Encoded protein: CASSIGNSVGQGNQPQHF.

The rearrangement uses TRBV6-5 and TRBJ2-5, with D possibly being TRBD1 (5 bases). The CDR3 has 15 residues. Germline CDR1 MNHEY, CDR2 SVGAGI. Trimming stripped 4 bases from V and 5 bases from J, with 17 bases between. The CDR3 DNA reads as TGTGCCAGCAGTTTCAACCGTGACAGAACCGAGACCCAGTACTTC. Translating gives CASSFNRDRTETQYF.

The chain is built from TRBV5-1 and TRBJ2-7, with TRBD1 matching 8 bases. Germline CDR1 and CDR2: SGHRS and YFSETQ. This CDR3 is 14 amino acids long. V was pared by 3 bases and J by 4 bases, with 6 bases of the junction left unmatched. This CDR3 is CASSSGTGEYEQYF. The CDR3 region has the DNA TGCGCCAGCAGCTCCGGGACAGGTGAATACGAGCAGTACTTC.

As to this clone: The conserved phenylalanine or tryptophan normally closing the CDR3 is absent here, so this likely arose from a read error. No DNA is shown, since the ends of the CDR3 on it are uncertain; the CDR3 is the one TCRdb lists. This chain joins TRBV5-6 and TRBJ2-3; the table names TRBD2, a call not compared with the DNA. Germline V gene data show CDR1 as SGHDT and CDR2 as YYEEEE. The CDR3 is 11 residues long, counting both termini. The CDR3 region is CASSRTATPSY.

This chain joins TRBV7-9 and TRBJ2-3, with 8 bases lining up with TRBD2. This CDR3 is built from 14 residues. V lost 6 bases, J lost 4 bases, and 6 bases stayed unmatched. In germline, CDR1 is SEHNR, CDR2 FQNEAQ (reference sequence). This CDR3 reads CASSRTSRADTQYF. CDR3 bases: TGTGCCAGCAGTCGGACTAGCCGCGCAGATACGCAGTATTTT.

The rearrangement links TRBV5-1 to TRBJ1-6; TRBD1 is a possible D gene (5 bases). V lost 5 bases, J lost 8 bases, and 8 bases lay in between. The germline V gene encodes CDR1 SGHRS and CDR2 YFSETQ. The CDR3 is 12 residues long. The CDR3 DNA follows: TGCGCCAGCAGGGACACCTATTCACCCCTCCACTTT. The encoded protein is CASRDTYSPLHF.

The gene calls are TRBV6-1 and TRBJ1-2; no reliable D call. This CDR3 region has 13 residues. Per germline, CDR1 MNHNS and CDR2 SASEGT. V lost 3 bases and J 4 bases, leaving 9 bases between the germline ends. As DNA, the CDR3 is TGTGCCAGCAGTGAGGGCCTTGTCTATGGCTACACCTTC. It encodes CASSEGLVYGYTF.

The chain is built from TRBV30 and TRBJ2-5; perhaps TRBD1 as D (6 bases). TRBJ2-7 matches the DNA end more closely, so the J call is doubtful. The germline gives CDR1 GTSNPN, CDR2 SVGIG (reference sequence). The CDR3 covers 13 residues. CDR3 sequence reads: CAWRGQSSYEQYF. CDR3 sequence (DNA): TGTGCCTGGAGAGGACAGAGCTCCTACGAGCAGTACTTC.

The chain uses TRBV5-1 and TRBJ1-2; D is possibly TRBD1 (6 bases). The CDR3 contains 15 residues. The V gene lost 6 bases and the J gene lost 6 bases, with 21 bases spanning the gap. Germline V gives CDR1 SGHRS, CDR2 YFSETQ. CDR3 bases: TGCGCCAGCAACTCTCGGCCGGGGGGGGCGGATGGCTACACCTTC. Residues: CASNSRPGGADGYTF.

CDR3 protein: CASSIYSMNTEAFF. CDR3 DNA: TGTGCCAGTAGTATTTACAGCATGAACACTGAAGCTTTCTTT. The chain joins TRBV19 to TRBJ1-1; D remains ambiguous. V was pared by 3 bases and J by 0 bases, with 8 bases between. Germline loops: CDR1 LNHDA, CDR2 SQIVND (reference sequence). The CDR3 sequence is 14 residues long.

The CDR3 sequence is CASSQETSRRTDTQYF. Here the CDR3 DNA reads TGTGCCAGCAGCCAAGAAACTAGCAGGAGGACAGATACGCAGTATTTT. The chain carries TRBV14 and TRBJ2-3, with TRBD2 as a possible D gene (6 bases). The germline CDR1 and CDR2 sequences are SGHDN and FVKESK. CDR3 size: 16 residues. Trimming left V 0 bases short and J 3 bases short, with 13 bases between.

With regard to this clone: Other DNA sequences in this specimen translate into the identical CDR3. V is TRBV18 and J is TRBJ1-1; perhaps TRBD1 as D (6 bases). The CDR3 runs 14 residues. The V gene's germline CDR1 is KGHSH and CDR2 LQKENI. The V gene lost 3 bases and the J gene lost 5 bases, with 13 bases spanning the gap. DNA of the CDR3: TGTGCCAGCTCACCGGGCAGGGGTTCAACTGAAGCTTTCTTT. The encoded protein is CASSPGRGSTEAFF.

On this clone itself: The sample carries other DNA sequences with the same CDR3. The chain has TRBV6-5 and TRBJ2-1; the D gene is possibly TRBD2 (7 bases). Germline values: CDR1 MNHEY, CDR2 SVGAGI. The CDR3 is 16 amino acids. V was pared by 0 bases and J by 0 bases, with 9 bases between. This chain's CDR3 is CASSYSGGGSYNEQFF. The CDR3 coding sequence is TGTGCCAGCAGTTACTCAGGGGGGGGCTCCTACAATGAGCAGTTCTTC.

J is TRBJ2-7 and V is TRBV5-1, with 9 bases lining up with TRBD1. The trim removed 7 bases at V and 12 bases at J, leaving 17 bases unmatched. The CDR3 spans 14 residues. Germline CDR1 is SGHRS and CDR2 is YFSETQ. The CDR3 protein is CASASSNTGGDTYF. The CDR3 nucleotides are TGCGCCAGCGCTAGCTCCAACACAGGGGGCGATACGTACTTC.

The rearrangement uses TRBV19 and TRBJ2-7; a weak D match, TRBD2 (6 bases). The CDR3 length is 13 residues. Between the trimmed V and J ends, which lost 5 bases and 1 base, there was a span of 9 bases. Looked up from germline, CDR1 is LNHDA and CDR2 is SQIVND (reference sequence). The CDR3 DNA is TGTGCCAGTAGTTTTGGGGGGTCCTACGAGCAGTACTTC. It encodes CASSFGGSYEQYF.

In the case of this clone: A read error may account for a junction end that differs from germline. V and J are TRBV2 and TRBJ2-2; D might be TRBD1 (7 bases). The V gene's germline CDR1 is SNHLY and CDR2 FYNNEI. CDR3 length: 16 amino acids. CDR3 bases: TGTGCCGGCAGTGTCTTCAGGGGGGTTGGCACCGGGGAGCTGTTTTTT. It translates to CAGSVFRGVGTGELFF. Complete variable domain (other parts from reference TRBV2 and TRBJ2-2): EPEVTQTPSHQVTQMGQEVILRCVPISNHLYFYWYRQILGQKVEFLVSFYNNEISEKSEIFDDQFSVERPDGSNFTLKIRSTKLEDSAMYFCAGSVFRGVGTGELFFGEGSRLTVL.

The V and J genes are TRBV7-9 and TRBJ2-1; 9 bases are shared with TRBD1. Germline values: CDR1 SEHNR, CDR2 FQNEAQ (reference sequence). The CDR3 extends over 14 amino acids. J lost 12 bases, V lost 5 bases, and 11 bases had no gene match. This CDR3 is CASSPIGQGMGQFF. CDR3 in DNA: TGTGCCAGCAGCCCAATCGGACAGGGGATGGGGCAGTTCTTC. The complete variable domain, with remaining parts taken from reference TRBV7-9 and TRBJ2-1, reads DTGVSQNPRHKITKRGQNVTFRCDPISEHNRLYWYRQTLGQGPEFLTYFQNEAQLEKSRLLSDRFSAERPKGSFSTLEIQRTEQGDSAMYLCASSPIGQGMGQFFGPGTRLTVL.

The J gene is TRBJ2-5, the V gene TRBV6-1; D unclear. The CDR3 is 17 amino acids. V was cut by 3 bases and J by 9 bases, with 26 bases left in between. The V gene's germline CDR1 is MNHNS and CDR2 SASEGT. CDR3 residues: CASSESGLASGFGAQYF. CDR3 bases: TGTGCCAGCAGTGAGTCTGGGTTAGCCTCGGGTTTTGGCGCCCAGTACTTC.

Points on this clone: The junction and the germline gene differ at one end; a read error may be behind it. The V call is TRBV2, the J call TRBJ2-1; perhaps TRBD2 as D (6 bases). Germline loops: CDR1 SNHLY, CDR2 FYNNEI. The CDR3 has 14 residues. The CDR3 protein is CAGRGTPYLNEQFF. CDR3 coding DNA: TGTGCCGGCAGAGGGACTCCCTACCTCAATGAGCAGTTCTTC.

V usage is TRBV9 and J usage is TRBJ2-2; 8 bases are a match to TRBD1. In germline, CDR1 is SGDLS, CDR2 YYNGEE. The V and J ends lost 0 bases and 6 bases, in that order; junction bases with no gene match: 10. This CDR3 region has 17 residues. CDR3 DNA: TGTGCCAGCAGCGTAGGGTGGACAGGGATGGAGGCCGGGGAGCTGTTTTTT. Its protein is CASSVGWTGMEAGELFF. Combining the CDR3 with reference TRBV9 and TRBJ2-2 gives the whole variable domain DSGVTQTPKHLITATGQRVTLRCSPRSGDLSVYWYQQSLDQGLQFLIQYYNGEERAKGNILERFSAQQFPDLHSELNLSSLELGDSALYFCASSVGWTGMEAGELFFGEGSRLTVL.

The chain combines TRBV27 with TRBJ1-2, with D uncertain. Germline loops: CDR1 MNHEY, CDR2 SMNVEV (reference sequence). V was trimmed by 5 bases and J by 5 bases, leaving 12 bases between them. The CDR3 extends over 13 amino acids. CDR3 bases: TGTGCCAGCAGTCTAGCGTCAGAGTATGGCTACACCTTC. Translated, it gives CASSLASEYGYTF.

This chain connects TRBV14 to TRBJ1-1, with D hard to call. The CDR3 length is 14 residues. Trimming removed 1 base at V and 3 bases at J, with 9 bases between. Germline CDR1 is SGHDN and CDR2 is FVKESK. The CDR3 bases are TGTGCCAGCAGCCAAGGAACCGGGGACACTGAAGCTTTCTTT. It encodes CASSQGTGDTEAFF.

This rearrangement joins TRBV29-1 to TRBJ1-2, with 7 bases aligning to TRBD1. V was pared by 3 bases and J by 2 bases, with 3 bases of the junction left unmatched. Germline V CDR1 and CDR2: SQVTM, ANQGSEA. The CDR3 contains 13 residues. CDR3 coding DNA: TGCAGCGTTGAGACAGGGAGGAACTATGGCTACACCTTC. This sequence encodes CSVETGRNYGYTF.

The rearrangement joins TRBV29-1 to TRBJ1-1; TRBD1 matches at 7 bases. V was clipped by 4 bases and J by 7 bases; unmatched bases: 6. In germline, CDR1 is SQVTM, CDR2 ANQGSEA. The CDR3 length is 12 residues. CDR3 bases: TGCAGCGTTGTTCCGGGACAGCTTGAAGCTTTCTTT. Its translation: CSVVPGQLEAFF.

The V and J genes are TRBV11-2 and TRBJ2-7, with D maybe TRBD2 (6 bases). Germline lookup yields CDR1 SGHAT and CDR2 FQNNGV. The CDR3 is 13 amino acids. Trimming took 5 bases from V and 2 from J, leaving 10 bases between them. The CDR3 coding sequence is TGTGCCAGCAGCCGGAGGGGTGCCTACGAGCAGTACTTC. Translated, it gives CASSRRGAYEQYF.

The chain couples TRBV6-5 to TRBJ1-2, with 7 positions matching TRBD1. The CDR3 extends over 13 amino acids. The J segment lost 8 bases and the V segment lost 6 bases, leaving 9 bases of the junction unmatched. The germline V gene has CDR1 MNHEY and CDR2 SVGAGI. The CDR3: CASRSDRVRGYTF. The CDR3 bases are TGTGCCAGCAGATCAGACAGGGTGCGAGGCTACACCTTC.

The gene calls are TRBV4-1 and TRBJ1-1, with D possibly matching TRBD1 (6 bases). Looked up from germline, CDR1 is MGHRA and CDR2 is YSYEKL. The V gene lost 4 bases and the J gene lost 0 bases, with 15 bases spanning the gap. The CDR3 spans 16 residues. CDR3 region: CASSPNRDNVNTEAFF. In nucleotides, the CDR3 is TGCGCCAGCAGCCCCAACAGGGATAACGTGAACACTGAAGCTTTCTTT.

V is TRBV2 and J is TRBJ2-2, with TRBD1 identical over 8 bases. V was pared by 8 bases and J by 4 bases, with 9 bases of the junction left unmatched. The germline V gene encodes CDR1 SNHLY and CDR2 FYNNEI. This CDR3 is built from 15 residues. CDR3 bases: TGTGCCAGCGGCCTCAGGGGGCGCAGCACCGGGGAGCTGTTTTTT. It is translated as CASGLRGRSTGELFF.